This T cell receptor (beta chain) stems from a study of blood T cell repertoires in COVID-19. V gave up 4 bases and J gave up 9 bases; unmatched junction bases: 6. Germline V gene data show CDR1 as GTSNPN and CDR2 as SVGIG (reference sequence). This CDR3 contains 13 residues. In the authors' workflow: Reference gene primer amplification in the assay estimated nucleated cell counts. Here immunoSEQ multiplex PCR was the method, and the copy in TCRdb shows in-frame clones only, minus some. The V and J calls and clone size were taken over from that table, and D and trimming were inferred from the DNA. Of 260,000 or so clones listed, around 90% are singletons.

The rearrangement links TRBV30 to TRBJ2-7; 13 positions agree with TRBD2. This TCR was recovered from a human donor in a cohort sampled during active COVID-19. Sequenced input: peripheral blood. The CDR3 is CAWKTSGGRRQYF. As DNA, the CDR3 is TGTGCCTGGAAGACTAGCGGGGGGCGCCGGCAGTACTTC.